This TCR beta chain is drawn from a study of blood T cell repertoires in COVID-19. Overall study context: T cells, B-cell-depleted T cells, or PBMCs supplied cDNA or gDNA.

Study processing details: Amplifying reference gene primers gave estimates of nucleated cell counts. The data were produced by immunoSEQ multiplex PCR, yet TCRdb's version contains in-frame clones alone and is incomplete. V, J and clone size were drawn from that table, and D and trimming were deduced from the DNA. The repertoire has about 200,000 clones, around nine tenths of them found once; the top ten carry about 6%. The CDR3 extends over 16 amino acids. From germline, CDR1 is LNHDA and CDR2 SQIVND (reference sequence). V shed 3 bases and J shed 2 bases, with 13 bases lying between them. The receptor comes from a man in his sixties who had recovered from COVID-19. Material: peripheral blood. The V and J genes are TRBV19 and TRBJ2-2, with unresolved D. The CDR3 here is CASSIGEISNTGELFF. The CDR3 coding sequence is TGTGCCAGTAGTATTGGAGAGATCAGTAACACCGGGGAGCTGTTTTTT. Looking up the rest from reference TRBV19 and TRBJ2-2 gives the full variable domain: DGGITQSPKYLFRKEGQNVTLSCEQNLNHDAMYWYRQDPGQGLRLIYYSQIVNDFQKGDIAEGYSVSREKKESFPLTVTSAQKNPTAFYLCASSIGEISNTGELFFGEGSRLTVL.